These 14 T cell receptor beta chains originate from one sample sequenced in a study of T cells expressing NK-cell markers. TCRdb re-called the 5' RACE reads and catalogs CDR3 proteins one per entry, DNA excluded. The sample totals roughly 430,000 distinct CDR3 sequences. Sequencing used blood T cells: a sorted CD56 or NKG2C T cell subset, CD4+ or CD8+ T cells, or bulk PBMC T cells (not recorded which). The receptors here all came from a woman aged 18 to 69 in good health.

The chain is built from TRBV5-1 and TRBJ1-4; TCRdb names TRBD1, which stays unverified in the absence of DNA. The length of the CDR3 is 15 residues. Germline values: CDR1 SGHRS, CDR2 YFSETQ. CDR3 in amino acids: CASSGGRPTNEKLFF.

This chain joins TRBV7-2 and TRBJ2-1; TCRdb returns TRBD1, unconfirmable since there is no DNA. Germline V CDR1 and CDR2: SGHTA, FQGNSA. The CDR3 covers 17 residues. This chain's CDR3 is CASSLVGAGAGYNEQFF.

V and J are TRBV6-1 and TRBJ2-1; the TCRdb call, TRBD1, lacks DNA for checking. From germline, CDR1 is MNHNS and CDR2 SASEGT. CDR3 size: 14 residues. CDR3 sequence reads: CASSPGQGGTEQFF.

CDR3 amino acids: CSATGNSGNQPQHF. V is TRBV20-1 and J is TRBJ1-5. The CDR3 has 14 amino acids. Germline V gene lookup returns CDR1 DFQATT and CDR2 SNEGSKA (reference sequence).

CDR3 sequence reads: CASSQDPVVAGELGQYF. The chain links TRBV4-3 to TRBJ2-7; TCRdb designates TRBD2, a call that cannot be tested without DNA. CDR1 and CDR2 from the germline V gene are LGHNA and YSLEER. The CDR3 runs to 17 residues.

V gene TRBV30 combines with J gene TRBJ1-1. Looked up from germline, CDR1 is GTSNPN and CDR2 is SVGIG (reference sequence). The CDR3 is made up of 12 amino acids. CDR3 sequence: CAWILMNTEAFF.

The chain uses TRBV29-1 and TRBJ2-5; without DNA, the TCRdb call of TRBD2 cannot be checked. CDR1 SQVTM and CDR2 ANQGSEA come from the germline V gene. The CDR3 loop spans 15 amino acids. The CDR3 is CSALPLAGAQETQYF.

This chain links TRBV29-1 with TRBJ2-5. This CDR3 is built from 14 residues. Per the germline V gene, CDR1 is SQVTM and CDR2 is ANQGSEA. The CDR3 loop reads CSVEGLFGQETQYF. The full variable domain, in which reference TRBV29-1 and TRBJ2-5 provide the parts outside the CDR3, is SAVISQKPSRDICQRGTSLTIQCQVDSQVTMMFWYRQQPGQSLTLIATANQGSEATYESGFVIDKFPISRPNLTFSTLTVSNMSPEDSSIYLCSVEGLFGQETQYFGPGTRLLVL.

The chain links TRBV5-4 to TRBJ1-4. The V gene's germline CDR1 is SGHNT and CDR2 YYREEE (reference sequence). The CDR3 has 15 amino acids. The CDR3 here is CASSSNGLPNEKLFF.

V usage is TRBV9 and J usage is TRBJ2-1. The length of the CDR3 is 15 residues. Germline V gene lookup returns CDR1 SGDLS and CDR2 YYNGEE. The CDR3 sequence is CASNIEGSAYNEQFF. The entire variable domain, with the rest obtained from reference TRBV9 and TRBJ2-1, is as follows: DSGVTQTPKHLITATGQRVTLRCSPRSGDLSVYWYQQSLDQGLQFLIQYYNGEERAKGNILERFSAQQFPDLHSELNLSSLELGDSALYFCASNIEGSAYNEQFFGPGTRLTVL.

The chain uses TRBV12-3 or TRBV12-4 and TRBJ1-6; TCRdb picks TRBD1, but there is no DNA to check that call. The CDR3 length is 12 residues. The CDR3 here is CASSLHRRGLHF.

The CDR3 sequence: CASSQDQLASRETQYF. The V and J genes are TRBV3-1 and TRBJ2-5; TCRdb lists TRBD2, though no DNA is available to test this call. The CDR3 has 16 amino acids. The germline V gene has CDR1 LGHDT and CDR2 YNNKEL (reference sequence).

The V and J genes are TRBV11-2 and TRBJ1-1; TCRdb's assignment of TRBD1 cannot be checked, as there is no DNA. Germline V gene lookup returns CDR1 SGHAT and CDR2 FQNNGV. CDR3 length: 14 amino acids. The CDR3 here is CASSRLQGYTEAFF.

V and J are TRBV7-9 and TRBJ2-3; TCRdb lists TRBD2, though no DNA is available to test this call. CDR1 is SEHNR, CDR2 FQNEAQ, per germline (reference sequence). The CDR3 length is 15 residues. This CDR3 reads CASTQTAGRTDTQYF.